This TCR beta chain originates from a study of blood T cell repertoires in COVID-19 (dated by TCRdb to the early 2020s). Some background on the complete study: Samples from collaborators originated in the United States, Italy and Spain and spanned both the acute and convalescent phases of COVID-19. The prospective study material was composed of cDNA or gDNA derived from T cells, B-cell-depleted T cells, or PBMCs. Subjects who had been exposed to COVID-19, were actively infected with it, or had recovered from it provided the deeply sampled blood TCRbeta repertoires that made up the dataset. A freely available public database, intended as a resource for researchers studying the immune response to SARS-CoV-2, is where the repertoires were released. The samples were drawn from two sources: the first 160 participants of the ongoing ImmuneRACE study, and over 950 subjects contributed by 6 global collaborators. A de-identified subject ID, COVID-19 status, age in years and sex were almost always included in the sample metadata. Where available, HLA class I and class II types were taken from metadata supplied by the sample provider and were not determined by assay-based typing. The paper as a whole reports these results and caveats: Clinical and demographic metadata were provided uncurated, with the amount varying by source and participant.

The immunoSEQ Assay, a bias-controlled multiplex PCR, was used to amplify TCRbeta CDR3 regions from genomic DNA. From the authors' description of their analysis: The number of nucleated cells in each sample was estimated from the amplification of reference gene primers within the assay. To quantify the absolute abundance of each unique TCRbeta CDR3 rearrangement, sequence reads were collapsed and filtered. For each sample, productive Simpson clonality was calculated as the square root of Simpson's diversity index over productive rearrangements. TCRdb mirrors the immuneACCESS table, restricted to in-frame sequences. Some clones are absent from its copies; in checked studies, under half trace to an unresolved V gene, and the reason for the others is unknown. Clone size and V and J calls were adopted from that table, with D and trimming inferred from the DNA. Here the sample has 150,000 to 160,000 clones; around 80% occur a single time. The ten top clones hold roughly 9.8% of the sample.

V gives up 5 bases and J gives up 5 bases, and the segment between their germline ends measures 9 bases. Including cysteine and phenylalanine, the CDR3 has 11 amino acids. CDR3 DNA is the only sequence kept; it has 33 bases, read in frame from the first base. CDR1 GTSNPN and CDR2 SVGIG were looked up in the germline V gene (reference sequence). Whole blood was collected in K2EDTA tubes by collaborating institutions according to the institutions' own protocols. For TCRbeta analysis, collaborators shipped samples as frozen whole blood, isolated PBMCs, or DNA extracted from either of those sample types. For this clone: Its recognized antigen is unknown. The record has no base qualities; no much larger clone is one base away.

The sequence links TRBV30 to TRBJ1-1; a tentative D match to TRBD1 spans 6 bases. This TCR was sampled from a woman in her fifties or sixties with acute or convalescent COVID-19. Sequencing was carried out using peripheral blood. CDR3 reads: CAWRTETEAFF. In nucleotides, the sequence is TGTGCCTGGCGGACAGAGACTGAAGCTTTCTTT.